In this sample, the clone carrying this T cell receptor beta chain turned up a few times. Its antigen remains unknown. Trimming cost V 2 bases and J 1 base; bases outside gene matches: 8. CDR1 MNHGY and CDR2 SAAAGT come from the germline V gene. CDR3 length: 18 amino acids. Profiled with immunoSEQ multiplex PCR; TCRdb holds only in-frame clones, not every one. The table lists 1,500 to 2,000 clones, under 20% of them singletons. Regarding treatment: randomized to nivolumab then ipilimumab (arm A) or the reverse (arm B). The data originate from a study of sequential checkpoint blockade in melanoma. Background on the study: Matched biopsies came pretreatment and at week 13 for approximately 20 patients. Notes on the study in general: Rising tumor T-cell fraction and clonality meant about 30 times likelier benefit.

The sequencing here drew on tumor tissue (inferred from file names), taken from a patient given nivolumab and ipilimumab in sequence. The chain links TRBV6-8 to TRBJ1-1; 12 bases match TRBD1. The receptor was derived from a human donor with melanoma. The CDR3 region is CASSYAWGQGASNTEAFF. The CDR3, as DNA: TGTGCCAGCAGTTACGCATGGGGACAGGGGGCATCGAACACTGAAGCTTTCTTT.